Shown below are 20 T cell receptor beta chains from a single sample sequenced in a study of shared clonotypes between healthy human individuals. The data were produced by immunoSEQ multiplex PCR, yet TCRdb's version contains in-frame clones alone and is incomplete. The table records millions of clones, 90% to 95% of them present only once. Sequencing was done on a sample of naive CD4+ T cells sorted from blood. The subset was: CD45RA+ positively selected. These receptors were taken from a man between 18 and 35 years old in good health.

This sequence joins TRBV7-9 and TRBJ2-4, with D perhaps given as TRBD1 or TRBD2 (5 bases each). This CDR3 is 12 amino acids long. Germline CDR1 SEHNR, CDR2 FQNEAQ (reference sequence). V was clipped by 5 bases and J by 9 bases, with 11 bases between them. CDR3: CASSVRDGIQYF. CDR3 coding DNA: TGTGCCAGCAGCGTAAGGGACGGCATTCAGTACTTC.

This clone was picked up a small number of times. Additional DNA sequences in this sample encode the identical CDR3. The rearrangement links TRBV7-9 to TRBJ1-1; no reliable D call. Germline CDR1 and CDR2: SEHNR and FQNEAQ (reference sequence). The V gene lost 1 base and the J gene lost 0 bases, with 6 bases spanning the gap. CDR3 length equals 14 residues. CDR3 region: CASSLGAVNTEAFF. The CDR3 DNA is TGTGCCAGCAGCTTAGGGGCGGTGAACACTGAAGCTTTCTTT.

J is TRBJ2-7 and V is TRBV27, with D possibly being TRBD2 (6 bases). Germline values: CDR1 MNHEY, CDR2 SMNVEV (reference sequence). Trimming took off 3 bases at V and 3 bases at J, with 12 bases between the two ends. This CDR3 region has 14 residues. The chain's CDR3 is CASSFAGPLYEQYF. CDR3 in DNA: TGTGCCAGCAGTTTTGCGGGACCTCTCTACGAGCAGTACTTC.

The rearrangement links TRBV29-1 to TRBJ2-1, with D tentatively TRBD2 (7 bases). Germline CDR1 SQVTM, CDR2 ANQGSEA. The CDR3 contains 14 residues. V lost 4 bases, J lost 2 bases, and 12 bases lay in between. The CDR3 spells CSVAGGTTYNEQFF. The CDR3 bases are TGCAGCGTTGCGGGGGGCACCACCTACAATGAGCAGTTCTTC.

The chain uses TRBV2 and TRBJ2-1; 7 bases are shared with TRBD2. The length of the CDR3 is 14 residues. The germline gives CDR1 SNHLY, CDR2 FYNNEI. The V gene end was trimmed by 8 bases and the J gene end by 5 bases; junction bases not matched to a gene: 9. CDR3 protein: CASGGGIVDNEQFF. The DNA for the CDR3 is TGTGCCAGCGGCGGGGGAATTGTGGACAATGAGCAGTTCTTC.

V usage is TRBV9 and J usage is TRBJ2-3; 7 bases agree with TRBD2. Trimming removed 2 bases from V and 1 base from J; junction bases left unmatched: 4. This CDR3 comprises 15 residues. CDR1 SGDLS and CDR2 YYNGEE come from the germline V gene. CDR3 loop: CASSVREGGTDTQYF. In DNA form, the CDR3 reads TGTGCCAGCAGCGTTAGGGAGGGCGGCACAGATACGCAGTATTTT.

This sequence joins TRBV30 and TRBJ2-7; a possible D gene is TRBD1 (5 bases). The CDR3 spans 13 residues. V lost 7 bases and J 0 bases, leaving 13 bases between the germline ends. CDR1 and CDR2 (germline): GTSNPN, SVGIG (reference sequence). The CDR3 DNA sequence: TGTGCCTTATACAGGCCGTCCTCCTACGAGCAGTACTTC. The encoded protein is CALYRPSSYEQYF.

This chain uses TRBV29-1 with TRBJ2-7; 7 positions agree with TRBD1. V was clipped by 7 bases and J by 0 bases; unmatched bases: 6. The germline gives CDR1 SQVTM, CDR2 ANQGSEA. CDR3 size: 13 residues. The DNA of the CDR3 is TGCAGCGCCTACAGGGGAAGCTCCTACGAGCAGTACTTC. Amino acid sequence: CSAYRGSSYEQYF.

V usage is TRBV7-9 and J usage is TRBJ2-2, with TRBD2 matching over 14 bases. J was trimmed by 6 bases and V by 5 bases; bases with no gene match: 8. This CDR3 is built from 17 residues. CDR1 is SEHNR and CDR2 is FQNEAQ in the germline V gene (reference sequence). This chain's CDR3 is CASSPTSGGAWSGELFF. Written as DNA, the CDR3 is TGTGCCAGCAGCCCGACTAGCGGGGGGGCCTGGTCCGGGGAGCTGTTTTTT.

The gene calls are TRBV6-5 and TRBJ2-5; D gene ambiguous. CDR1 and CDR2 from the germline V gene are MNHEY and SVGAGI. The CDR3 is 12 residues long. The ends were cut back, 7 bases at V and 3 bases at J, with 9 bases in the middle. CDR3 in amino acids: CASTGNEETQYF. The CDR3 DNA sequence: TGTGCCAGCACTGGGAACGAAGAGACCCAGTACTTC.

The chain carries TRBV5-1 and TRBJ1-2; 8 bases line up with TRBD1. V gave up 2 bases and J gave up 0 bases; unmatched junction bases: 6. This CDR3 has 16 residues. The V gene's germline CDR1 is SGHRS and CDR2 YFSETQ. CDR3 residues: CASSFGTGATNYGYTF. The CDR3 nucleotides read TGCGCCAGCAGCTTCGGGACAGGAGCTACTAACTATGGCTACACCTTC.

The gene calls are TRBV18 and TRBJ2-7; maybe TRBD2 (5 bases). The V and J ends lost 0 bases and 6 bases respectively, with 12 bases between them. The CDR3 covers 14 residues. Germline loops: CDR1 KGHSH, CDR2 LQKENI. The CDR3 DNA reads TGTGCCAGCTCACCACCATCTATAGGGAGCGAGCAGTACTTC. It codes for CASSPPSIGSEQYF.

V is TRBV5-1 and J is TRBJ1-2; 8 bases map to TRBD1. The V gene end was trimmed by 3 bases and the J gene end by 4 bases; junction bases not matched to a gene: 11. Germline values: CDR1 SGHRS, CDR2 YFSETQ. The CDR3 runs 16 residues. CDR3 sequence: CASSSGTGSPSYGYTF. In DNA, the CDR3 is TGCGCCAGCAGCTCCGGGACAGGATCCCCCTCCTATGGCTACACCTTC.

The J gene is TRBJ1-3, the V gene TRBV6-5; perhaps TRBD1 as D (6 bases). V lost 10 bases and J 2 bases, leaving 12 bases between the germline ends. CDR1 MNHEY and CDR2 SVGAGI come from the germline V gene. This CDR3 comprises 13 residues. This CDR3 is CATYRAPGNTIYF. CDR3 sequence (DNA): TGTGCCACCTACAGGGCTCCTGGAAACACCATATATTTT.

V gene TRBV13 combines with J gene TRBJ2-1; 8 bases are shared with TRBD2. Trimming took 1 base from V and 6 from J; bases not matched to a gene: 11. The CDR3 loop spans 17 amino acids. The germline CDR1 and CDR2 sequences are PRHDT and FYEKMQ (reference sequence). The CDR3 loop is CASSLESAGRAFNEQFF. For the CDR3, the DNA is TGTGCCAGCAGCTTAGAGAGCGCCGGGAGGGCCTTCAATGAGCAGTTCTTC. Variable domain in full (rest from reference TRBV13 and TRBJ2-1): AAGVIQSPRHLIKEKRETATLKCYPIPRHDTVYWYQQGPGQDPQFLISFYEKMQSDKGSIPDRFSAQQFSDYHSELNMSSLELGDSALYFCASSLESAGRAFNEQFFGPGTRLTVL.

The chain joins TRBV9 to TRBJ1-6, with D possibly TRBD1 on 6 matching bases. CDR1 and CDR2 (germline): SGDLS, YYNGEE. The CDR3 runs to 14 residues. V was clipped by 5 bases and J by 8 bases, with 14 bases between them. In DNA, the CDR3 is TGTGCCAGCAGTTCACAGGGTCAAGATTCACCCCTCCACTTT. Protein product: CASSSQGQDSPLHF.

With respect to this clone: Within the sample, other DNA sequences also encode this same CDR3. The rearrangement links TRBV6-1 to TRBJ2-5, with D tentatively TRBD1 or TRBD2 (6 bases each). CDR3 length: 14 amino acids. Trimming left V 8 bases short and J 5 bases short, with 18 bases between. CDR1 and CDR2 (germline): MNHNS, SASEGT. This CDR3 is CASSSGGLGETQYF. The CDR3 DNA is TGTGCCAGCTCGAGTGGGGGGCTGGGGGAGACCCAGTACTTC.

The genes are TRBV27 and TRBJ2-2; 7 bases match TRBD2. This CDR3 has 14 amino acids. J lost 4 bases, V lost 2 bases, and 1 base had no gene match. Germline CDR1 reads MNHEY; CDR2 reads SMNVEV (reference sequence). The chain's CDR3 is CASSLPGGTGELFF. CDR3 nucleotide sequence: TGTGCCAGCAGTTTACCGGGGGGCACCGGGGAGCTGTTTTTT.

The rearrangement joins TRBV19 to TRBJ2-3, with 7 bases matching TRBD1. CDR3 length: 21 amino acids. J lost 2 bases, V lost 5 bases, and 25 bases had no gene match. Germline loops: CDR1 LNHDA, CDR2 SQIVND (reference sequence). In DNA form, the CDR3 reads TGTGCCAGTAGTCGGCGGGTACCGGGACAGAGTCTCGGGGCCATCACAGATACGCAGTATTTT. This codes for CASSRRVPGQSLGAITDTQYF.

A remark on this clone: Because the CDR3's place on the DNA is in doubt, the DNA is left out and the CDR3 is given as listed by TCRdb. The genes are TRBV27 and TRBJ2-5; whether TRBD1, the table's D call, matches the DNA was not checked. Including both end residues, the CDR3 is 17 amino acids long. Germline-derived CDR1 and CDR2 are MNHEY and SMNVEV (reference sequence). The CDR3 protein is CASSTSKRGGWWETQYF.